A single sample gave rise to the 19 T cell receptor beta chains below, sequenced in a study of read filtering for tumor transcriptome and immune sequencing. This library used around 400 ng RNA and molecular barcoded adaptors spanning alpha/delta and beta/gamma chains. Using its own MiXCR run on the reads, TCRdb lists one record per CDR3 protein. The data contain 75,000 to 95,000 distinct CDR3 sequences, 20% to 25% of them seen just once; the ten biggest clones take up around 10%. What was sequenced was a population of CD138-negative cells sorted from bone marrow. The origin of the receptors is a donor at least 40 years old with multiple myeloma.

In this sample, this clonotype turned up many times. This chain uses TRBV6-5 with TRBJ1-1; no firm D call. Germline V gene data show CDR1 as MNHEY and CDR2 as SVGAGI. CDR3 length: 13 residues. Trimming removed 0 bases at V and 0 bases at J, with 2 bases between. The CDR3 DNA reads TGTGCCAGCAGTTACTCGTTGAACACTGAAGCTTTCTTT. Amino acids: CASSYSLNTEAFF.

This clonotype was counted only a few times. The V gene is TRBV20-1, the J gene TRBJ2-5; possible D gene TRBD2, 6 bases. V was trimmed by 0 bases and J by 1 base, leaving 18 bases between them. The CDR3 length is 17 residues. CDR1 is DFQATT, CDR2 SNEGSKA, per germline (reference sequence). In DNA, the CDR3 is TGCAGTGCTAGAGATCGCCCCCCGCTAGCGACCCAAGAGACCCAGTACTTC. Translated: CSARDRPPLATQETQYF.

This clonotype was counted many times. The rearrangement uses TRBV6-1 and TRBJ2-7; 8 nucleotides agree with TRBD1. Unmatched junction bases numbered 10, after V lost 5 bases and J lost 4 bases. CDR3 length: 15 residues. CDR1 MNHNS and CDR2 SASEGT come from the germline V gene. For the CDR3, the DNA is TGTGCCAGCAGTCCCAAGATCGGACAGGGTTACGAGCAGTACTTC. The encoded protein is CASSPKIGQGYEQYF.

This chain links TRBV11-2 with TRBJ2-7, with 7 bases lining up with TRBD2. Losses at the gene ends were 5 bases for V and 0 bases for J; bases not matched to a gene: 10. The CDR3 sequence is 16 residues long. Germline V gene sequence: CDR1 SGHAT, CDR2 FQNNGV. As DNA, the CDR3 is TGTGCCAGCAGCCCGACCCGGGGGGATAGCTCCTACGAGCAGTACTTC. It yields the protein CASSPTRGDSSYEQYF.

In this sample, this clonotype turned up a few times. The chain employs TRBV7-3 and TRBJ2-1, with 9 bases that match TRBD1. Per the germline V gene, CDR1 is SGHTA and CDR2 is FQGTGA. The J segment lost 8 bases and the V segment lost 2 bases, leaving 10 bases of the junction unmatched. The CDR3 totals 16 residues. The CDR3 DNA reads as TGTGCCAGCAGCTTATGGGGACAGGGAGGGCCAGATGAGCAGTTCTTC. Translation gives CASSLWGQGGPDEQFF.

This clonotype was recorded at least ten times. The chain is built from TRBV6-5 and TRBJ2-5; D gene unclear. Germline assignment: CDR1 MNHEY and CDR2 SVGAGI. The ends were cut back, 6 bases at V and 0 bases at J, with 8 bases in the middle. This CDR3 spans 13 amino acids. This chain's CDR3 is CASSPRHQETQYF. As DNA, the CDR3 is TGTGCCAGCAGCCCAAGACACCAAGAGACCCAGTACTTC.

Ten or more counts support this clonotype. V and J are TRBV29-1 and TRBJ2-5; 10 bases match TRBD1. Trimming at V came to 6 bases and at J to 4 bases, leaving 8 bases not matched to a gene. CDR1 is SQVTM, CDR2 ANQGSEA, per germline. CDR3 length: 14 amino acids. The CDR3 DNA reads TGCAGCGTCGCCGGGGACAGGGGCTTAGAGACCCAGTACTTC. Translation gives CSVAGDRGLETQYF. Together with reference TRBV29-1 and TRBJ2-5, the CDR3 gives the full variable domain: SAVISQKPSRDICQRGTSLTIQCQVDSQVTMMFWYRQQPGQSLTLIATANQGSEATYESGFVIDKFPISRPNLTFSTLTVSNMSPEDSSIYLCSVAGDRGLETQYFGPGTRLLVL.

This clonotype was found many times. The CDR3 protein is CASRRDLPNTGELFF. CDR3 DNA sequence: TGTGCCAGCAGGCGGGACTTACCAAACACCGGGGAGCTGTTTTTT. The chain employs TRBV14 and TRBJ2-2; D is perhaps TRBD2 (6 bases). V gave up 6 bases and J gave up 2 bases, with 13 bases separating them. Germline CDR1 is SGHDN and CDR2 is FVKESK. The CDR3 has 15 residues.

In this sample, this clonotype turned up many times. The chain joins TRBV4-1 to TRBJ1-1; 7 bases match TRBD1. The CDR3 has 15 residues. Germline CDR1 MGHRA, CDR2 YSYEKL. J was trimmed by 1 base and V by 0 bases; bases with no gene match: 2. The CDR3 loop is CASSQDPGGNTEAFF. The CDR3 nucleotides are TGCGCCAGCAGCCAAGATCCAGGGGGGAACACTGAAGCTTTCTTT.

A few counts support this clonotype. The CDR3 nucleotides read TGTGCCACCAGTGATACTCCCTCGACAGGAATGGATCTTGACTACACCTTC. This gives the protein CATSDTPSTGMDLDYTF. This chain uses TRBV24-1 with TRBJ1-2, with D possibly being TRBD1 (6 bases). This CDR3 contains 17 residues. The germline V gene has CDR1 KGHDR and CDR2 SFDVKD. The ends were cut back, 3 bases at V and 10 bases at J, with 26 bases in the middle.

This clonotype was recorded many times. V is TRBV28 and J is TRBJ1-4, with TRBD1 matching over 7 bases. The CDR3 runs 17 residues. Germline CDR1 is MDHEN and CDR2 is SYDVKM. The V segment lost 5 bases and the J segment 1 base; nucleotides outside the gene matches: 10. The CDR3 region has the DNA TGTGCCAGCAGTCGACAGGGCTTAACGGGAACTAATGAAAAACTGTTTTTT. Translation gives CASSRQGLTGTNEKLFF. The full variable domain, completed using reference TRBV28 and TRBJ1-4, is DVKVTQSSRYLVKRTGEKVFLECVQDMDHENMFWYRQDPGLGLRLIYFSYDVKMKEKGDIPEGYSVSREKKERFSLILESASTNQTSMYLCASSRQGLTGTNEKLFFGSGTQLSVL.

The DNA of the CDR3 is TGTGCCAGCTCGCACCTAGGACAGGGGGCGGACATTCAGTACTTC. Amino acids: CASSHLGQGADIQYF. V gene TRBV18 combines with J gene TRBJ2-4; 11 bases are shared with TRBD1. The CDR3 runs 15 residues. Germline V gene data show CDR1 as KGHSH and CDR2 as LQKENI. The V segment lost 6 bases and the J segment 8 bases; nucleotides outside the gene matches: 9.

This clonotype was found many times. For the CDR3, the DNA is TGTGCCAGCAGTTTTGGGGGGGAAAACACCGGGGAGCTGTTTTTT. Protein: CASSFGGENTGELFF. V and J are TRBV28 and TRBJ2-2, with 7 positions matching TRBD2. Germline CDR1 and CDR2: MDHEN and SYDVKM. The CDR3 consists of 15 residues. Unmatched junction bases numbered 3, after V lost 3 bases and J lost 2 bases. The entire variable domain, with the rest obtained from reference TRBV28 and TRBJ2-2, is as follows: DVKVTQSSRYLVKRTGEKVFLECVQDMDHENMFWYRQDPGLGLRLIYFSYDVKMKEKGDIPEGYSVSREKKERFSLILESASTNQTSMYLCASSFGGENTGELFFGEGSRLTVL.

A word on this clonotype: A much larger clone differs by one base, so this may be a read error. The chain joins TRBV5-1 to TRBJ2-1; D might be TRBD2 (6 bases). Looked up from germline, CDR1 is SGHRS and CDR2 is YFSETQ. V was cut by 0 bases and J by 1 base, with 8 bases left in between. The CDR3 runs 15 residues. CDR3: CASSLAGVSYNEQFF. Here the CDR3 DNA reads TGCGCCAGCAGCTTGGCGGGGGTATCCTACAATGAGCAGTTCTTC.

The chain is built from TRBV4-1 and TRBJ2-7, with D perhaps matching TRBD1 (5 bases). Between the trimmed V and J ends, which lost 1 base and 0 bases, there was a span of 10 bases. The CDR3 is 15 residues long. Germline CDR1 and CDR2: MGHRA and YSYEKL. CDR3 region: CASSQVQVYSYEQYF. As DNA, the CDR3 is TGCGCCAGCAGCCAAGTACAGGTATACTCCTACGAGCAGTACTTC.

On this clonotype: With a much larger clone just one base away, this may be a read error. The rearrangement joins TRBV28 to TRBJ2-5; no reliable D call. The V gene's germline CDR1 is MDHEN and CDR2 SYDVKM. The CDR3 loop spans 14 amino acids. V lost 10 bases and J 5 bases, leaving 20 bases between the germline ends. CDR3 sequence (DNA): TGTGCCAACAGACCGGCGTCACTGGTGGAGACCCAGTACTTC. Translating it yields CANRPASLVETQYF.

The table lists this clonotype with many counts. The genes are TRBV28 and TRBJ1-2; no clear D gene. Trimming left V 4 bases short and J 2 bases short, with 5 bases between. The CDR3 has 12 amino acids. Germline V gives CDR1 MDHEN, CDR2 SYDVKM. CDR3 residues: CASSSSNYGYTF. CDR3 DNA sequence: TGTGCCAGCAGTTCCTCGAACTATGGCTACACCTTC.

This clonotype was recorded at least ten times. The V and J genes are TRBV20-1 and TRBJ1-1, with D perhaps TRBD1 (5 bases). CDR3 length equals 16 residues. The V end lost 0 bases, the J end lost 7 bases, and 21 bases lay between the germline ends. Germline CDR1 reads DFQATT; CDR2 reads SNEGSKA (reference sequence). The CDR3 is CSARDKRGREGIEAFF. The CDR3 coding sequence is TGCAGTGCTAGAGATAAAAGGGGCAGGGAAGGAATTGAAGCTTTCTTT.

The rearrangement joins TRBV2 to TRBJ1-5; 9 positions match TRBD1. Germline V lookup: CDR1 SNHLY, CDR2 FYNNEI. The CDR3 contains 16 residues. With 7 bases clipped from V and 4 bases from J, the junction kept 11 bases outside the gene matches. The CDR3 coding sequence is TGTGCCAGCATAGGGATCGGACAGGGGAGGAATCAGCCCCAGCATTTT. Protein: CASIGIGQGRNQPQHF. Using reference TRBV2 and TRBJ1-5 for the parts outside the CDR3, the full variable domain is EPEVTQTPSHQVTQMGQEVILRCVPISNHLYFYWYRQILGQKVEFLVSFYNNEISEKSEIFDDQFSVERPDGSNFTLKIRSTKLEDSAMYFCASIGIGQGRNQPQHFGDGTRLSIL.